Listed below are T cell receptor beta chains from one sample, sequenced in a study of T cell repertoires in cytomegalovirus infection. Using its own MiXCR run on the reads, TCRdb lists one record per CDR3 protein. The data contain around 530,000 distinct CDR3 sequences, roughly 29% of them singletons. The sequencing input was PBMCs. The receptors were gathered from a human donor in good health (CMV status not recorded). Some clones in this sample may be carry-over from other donors' samples. CDR3s include the opening cysteine and the closing phenylalanine or tryptophan. A D gene is named only where the DNA matches it firmly. Size is omitted from some rows. Given values are once, few, many or a class for expanded clones.

>11|few|TRBV30|TRBJ2-3|NA
CAWEDWDTQYF
TGTGCCTGGGAAGACTGGGATACGCAGTATTTT
>13|few|TRBV2|TRBJ2-1|TRBD2
CASSARLASEQFF
TGTGCCAGCAGTGCTAGACTAGCGTCTGAGCAGTTCTTC
>11|few|TRBV6-1|TRBJ2-1|NA
CASSELGPLFF
TGTGCCAGCAGTGAATTAGGGCCCCTCTTCTTC
>15|few|TRBV24-1|TRBJ2-1|NA
CATSDLSQGRNEQFF
TGTGCCACCAGTGATTTGTCGCAGGGGAGGAATGAGCAGTTCTTC
>16|few|TRBV28|TRBJ2-1|TRBD2
CASSTPSSGSRNEQFF
TGTGCCAGCAGTACCCCTTCTAGCGGGAGTAGGAATGAGCAGTTCTTC
>12|once|TRBV28|TRBJ2-5|NA
CATGEPQETQYF
TGTGCCACCGGGGAACCTCAAGAGACCCAGTACTTC
>17|few|TRBV7-9|TRBJ2-1|TRBD2
CASSSGLAGGDGNEQFF
TGTGCCAGCAGCTCAGGACTAGCGGGAGGGGATGGGAATGAGCAGTTCTTC
>17|NA|TRBV6-6|TRBJ2-5|TRBD2
CASSYWGDFGEGETQYF
TGTGCCAGCAGTTACTGGGGGGACTTCGGGGAGGGGGAGACCCAGTACTTC
>15|NA|TRBV28|TRBJ1-5|NA
CASSLGSRGGQPQHF
TGTGCCAGCAGTTTAGGAAGCAGGGGAGGACAACCCCAGCATTTT
>18|NA|TRBV9|TRBJ2-4|TRBD2
CASSPSQRLAGEKNIQYF
TGTGCCAGCAGCCCGAGCCAGAGACTAGCGGGGGAAAAAAACATTCAGTACTTC
>15|once|TRBV12-5|TRBJ2-1|TRBD1
CASGLALTGWNEQFF
TGTGCTAGTGGTTTGGCCCTGACAGGGTGGAATGAGCAGTTCTTC
>14|once|TRBV6-6|TRBJ2-1|TRBD2
CATISGSLYNEQFF
TGTGCCACCATAAGCGGGAGTTTATACAATGAGCAGTTCTTC
>14|few|TRBV4-3|TRBJ1-2|NA
CASSQVDRADGYTF
TGCGCCAGCAGCCAAGTCGATAGGGCGGATGGCTACACCTTC
>14|many|TRBV27|TRBJ2-1|TRBD2
CASNIAGGINEQFF
TGTGCCAGCAACATAGCGGGAGGGATCAATGAGCAGTTCTTC
>16|few|TRBV7-9|TRBJ1-3|NA
CASSLEFGNSGNTIYF
TGTGCCAGCAGCTTAGAGTTCGGGAACTCTGGAAACACCATATATTTT
>14|once|TRBV28|TRBJ2-7|TRBD2
CASRAGGPSYEQYF
TGTGCCAGCAGGGCGGGAGGACCTTCGTACGAGCAGTACTTC
>17|NA|TRBV20-1|TRBJ2-2|TRBD2
CSAPPQTSGSKAGELFF
TGCAGTGCTCCTCCCCAGACTAGCGGGAGTAAGGCCGGGGAGCTGTTTTTT
>13|NA|TRBV15|TRBJ2-7|NA
CATSRVVPEEQYF
TGTGCCACCAGCAGAGTGGTTCCGGAAGAGCAGTACTTC
>15|once|TRBV6-6|TRBJ2-1|TRBD1
CASNNDRGEYNEQFF
TGTGCCAGCAATAATGACAGGGGGGAATACAATGAGCAGTTCTTC
>15|NA|TRBV5-1|TRBJ1-3|NA
CASRLDSNSGNTIYF
TGCGCCAGCAGGCTGGACAGCAACTCTGGAAACACCATATATTTT
>13|NA|TRBV6-2/TRBV6-3|TRBJ1-1|NA
CASSYYGITEAFF
TGTGCCAGCAGTTACTACGGGATCACTGAAGCTTTCTTT
>16|NA|TRBV5-6|TRBJ1-5|NA
CASSRDIFRVNQPQHF
TGTGCCAGCAGCCGGGACATTTTTCGAGTCAATCAGCCCCAGCATTTT
>15|NA|TRBV7-6|TRBJ2-3|NA
CASSLMTVRTDTQYF
TGTGCCAGCAGCTTAATGACTGTTCGCACAGATACGCAGTATTTT
>11|few|TRBV30|TRBJ1-1|NA
CAWSEGVVTFF
TGTGCCTGGAGTGAGGGGGTGGTAACTTTCTTT
>14|many|TRBV7-2|TRBJ2-7|NA
CASSLVGFEGEQYF
TGTGCCAGCAGCTTAGTAGGATTTGAGGGCGAGCAGTACTTC
>15|NA|TRBV7-9|TRBJ1-1|TRBD1
CASSLVQGARTEAFF
TGTGCCAGCAGCTTAGTCCAGGGGGCGAGGACTGAAGCTTTCTTT
>13|many|TRBV19|TRBJ2-7|NA
CASSPGKAYEQYF
TGTGCCAGTAGTCCCGGGAAGGCCTACGAGCAGTACTTC
>13|NA|TRBV6-1|TRBJ2-5|TRBD1
CASGPQGAETQYF
TGTGCCAGCGGACCACAGGGGGCAGAGACCCAGTACTTC
>14|NA|TRBV20-1|TRBJ2-2|NA
CSAVRDWNTGELFF
TGCAGTGCTGTCCGGGACTGGAACACCGGGGAGCTGTTTTTT